This section outlines one T cell receptor (beta chain) sequence together with its context. The antigen is unknown. Sequencing was performed with immunoSEQ multiplex PCR; in TCRdb, only in-frame clones are kept and a portion is missing. The sample lists over 85,000 clones, 90% to 95% seen once, with around 1.1% in the top ten. The data derive from a study of cytomegalovirus exposure and HLA in healthy donors. Germline values: CDR1 LNHDA, CDR2 SQIVND (reference sequence). V was cut by 1 base and J by 7 bases, with 13 bases left in between. The CDR3 covers 15 residues. Study conclusions and caveats: The listing of 160 or so TCR beta chains classed them as cytomegalovirus-associated. That first-cohort TCR clusters tended to co-occur in the approximately 110 validation repertoires was found in a later analysis.

The chain joins TRBV19 to TRBJ2-2; D is undetermined. The sequenced material came from PBMCs. The receptor's source is a woman aged 25 to 39 in good health and CMV-seropositive. Here the CDR3 reads CASSIGARSGGELFF. Here the CDR3 DNA reads TGTGCCAGTAGTATAGGGGCACGCTCAGGCGGGGAGCTGTTTTTT.